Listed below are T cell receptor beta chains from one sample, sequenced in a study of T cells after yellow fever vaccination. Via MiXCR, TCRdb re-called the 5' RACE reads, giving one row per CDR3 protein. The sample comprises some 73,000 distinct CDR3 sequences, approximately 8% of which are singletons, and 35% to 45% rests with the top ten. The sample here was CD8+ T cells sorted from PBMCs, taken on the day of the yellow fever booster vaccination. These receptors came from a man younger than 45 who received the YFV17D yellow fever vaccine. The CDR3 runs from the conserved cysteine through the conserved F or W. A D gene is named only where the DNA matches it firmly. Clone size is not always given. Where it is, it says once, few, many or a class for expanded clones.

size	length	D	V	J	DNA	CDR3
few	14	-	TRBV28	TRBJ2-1	TGTGCCAGCAATCCCAAGAGGGGGAGCTATGAGCAGTTCTTC	CASNPKRGSYEQFF
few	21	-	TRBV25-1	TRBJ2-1	TGTGCCAGCAGTGATCATTGGGTGGCAGGTGGTGAGGGATTCTACTACAATGAGCAGTTCTTC	CASSDHWVAGGEGFYYNEQFF
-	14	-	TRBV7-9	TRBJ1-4	TGTGCCAGCAGCTCGGTTGCAACTAATGAAAAACTGTTTTTT	CASSSVATNEKLFF
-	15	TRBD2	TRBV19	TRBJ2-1	TGTGCCAGTGAATCCGGGACTAGCACCTACAATGAGCAGTTCTTC	CASESGTSTYNEQFF
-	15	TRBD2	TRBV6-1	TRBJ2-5	TGTGCCAGCACCTCCCAGCCGGGAGGGAGGGAGACCCAGTACTTC	CASTSQPGGRETQYF
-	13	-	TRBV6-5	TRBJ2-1	TGTGCCAGCAGTTTACACCCCAACAATGAGCAGTTCTTC	CASSLHPNNEQFF
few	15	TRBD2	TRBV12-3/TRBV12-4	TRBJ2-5	TGTGCCAGCGGGGCTAGCGGAGACTGGGGAGAGACCCAGTACTTC	CASGASGDWGETQYF
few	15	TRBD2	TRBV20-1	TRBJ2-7	TGCAGTGCCCCGTGGGAGCGGGAGGGCTCCTACGAGCAGTACTTC	CSAPWEREGSYEQYF
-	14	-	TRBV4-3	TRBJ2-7	TGCGCCAGCAGCCCATCCCTCCTCGCGGACGAGCAGTACTTC	CASSPSLLADEQYF
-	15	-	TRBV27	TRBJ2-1	TGTGCCAGCAGGCTATCAGGACAGACCCCTGCGGAGCAGTTCTTC	CASRLSGQTPAEQFF
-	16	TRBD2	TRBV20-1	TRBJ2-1	TGCAGTGCTATTCTCCTAGCGGGAGGCCCTGGGAATGAGCAGTTCTTC	CSAILLAGGPGNEQFF
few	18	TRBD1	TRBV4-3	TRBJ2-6	TGCGCCAGCAGCCGCGGGACAGGGGAAGTAGCAGGGGCCAACGTCCTGACTTTC	CASSRGTGEVAGANVLTF
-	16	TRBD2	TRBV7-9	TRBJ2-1	TGTGCCAGCAGCTTAGTCCTAGCGGGAGGCTACAATGAGCAGTTCTTC	CASSLVLAGGYNEQFF
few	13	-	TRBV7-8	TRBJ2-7	TGTGCCAGCAGCTTAATGAGTCCGGGGGAGCAGTACTTC	CASSLMSPGEQYF
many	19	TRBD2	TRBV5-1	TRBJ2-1	TGCGCCAGCAGCTTGGCGGGGACTAGCGGAGGGAGAGGGGCAAGTGAGCAGTTCTTC	CASSLAGTSGGRGASEQFF
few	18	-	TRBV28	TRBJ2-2	TGTGCCAGCAGCCATATGGGGGCGGGACGGACGAACACCGGGGAGCTGTTTTTT	CASSHMGAGRTNTGELFF
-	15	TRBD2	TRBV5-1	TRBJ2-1	TGCGCCAGCAGCTCCTACGGGACTAGCGGGGATGAGCAGTTCTTC	CASSSYGTSGDEQFF
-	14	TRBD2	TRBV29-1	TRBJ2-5	TGCAGCGTAGAACTAGCGGGAGGGCAGGAGGCCCAGTACTTC	CSVELAGGQEAQYF
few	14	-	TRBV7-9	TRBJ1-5	TGTGCCAGCAGCTCGGGACCTAGCAATCAGCCCCAGCATTTT	CASSSGPSNQPQHF
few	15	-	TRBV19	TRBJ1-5	TGTGCCAGTAGTATAGCTCAGCTAAGCAATCAGCCCCAGCATTTT	CASSIAQLSNQPQHF
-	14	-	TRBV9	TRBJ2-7	TGTGCCAGCAGCGTGCGGGACGGATCCTACGAGCAGTACTTC	CASSVRDGSYEQYF
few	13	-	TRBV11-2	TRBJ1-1	TGTGCCAGCAGCTTATCGTTGAACACTGAAGCTTTCTTT	CASSLSLNTEAFF
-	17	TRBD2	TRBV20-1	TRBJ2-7	TGCAGTGCTAGACCCTCATTTGGGGCTAGCGGGAACTACGAGCAGTACTTC	CSARPSFGASGNYEQYF
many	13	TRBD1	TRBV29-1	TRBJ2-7	TGCAGCGTTACCGGGACAGGGGACTACGAGCAGTACTTC	CSVTGTGDYEQYF
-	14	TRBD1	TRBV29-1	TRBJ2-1	TGCAGTGCAGAACCGGGACAGGGGTACAATGAGCAGTTCTTC	CSAEPGQGYNEQFF
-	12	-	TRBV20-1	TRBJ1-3	TGCAGTGCTTGGGCGAGCGGAAACACCATATATTTT	CSAWASGNTIYF
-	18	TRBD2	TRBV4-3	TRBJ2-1	TGCGCCAGCAGCCAAGATTCGACGGGACTAGCGGAAGACAATGAGCAGTTCTTC	CASSQDSTGLAEDNEQFF
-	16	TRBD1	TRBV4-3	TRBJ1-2	TGCGCCAGCAGCCAAGTCCTGGAAGGGGGCTGGTATGGCTACACCTTC	CASSQVLEGGWYGYTF
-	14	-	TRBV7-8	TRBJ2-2	TGTGCCAGCAGCTTAGGGCCCGGGACCGTGGAGCTGTTTTTT	CASSLGPGTVELFF
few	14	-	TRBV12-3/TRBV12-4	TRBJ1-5	TGTGCCAGCAGTGAGGACAGCTTTAATCAGCCCCAGCATTTT	CASSEDSFNQPQHF
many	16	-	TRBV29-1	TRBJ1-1	TGCAGCGTTGTTGGGGGGGTATGGGGACTGAACACTGAAGCTTTCTTT	CSVVGGVWGLNTEAFF
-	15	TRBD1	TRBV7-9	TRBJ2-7	TGTGCCAGCAGCCCGGGACAGGGGCTTAGGGACGAGCAGTACTTC	CASSPGQGLRDEQYF
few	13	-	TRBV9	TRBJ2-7	TGTGCCAGCTCCCGGGACGGCTCCTACGAGCAGTACTTC	CASSRDGSYEQYF
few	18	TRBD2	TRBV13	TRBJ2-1	TGTGCCAGCAGCTTAGGCCTCGCTAGCGGGAGCTACTACAATGAGCAGTTCTTC	CASSLGLASGSYYNEQFF
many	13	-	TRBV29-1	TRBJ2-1	TGCAGCGTTGTCCCCAGGGACTACAATGAGCAGTTCTTC	CSVVPRDYNEQFF
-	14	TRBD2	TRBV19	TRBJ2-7	TGTGCCAGTAGTGCCGGCGGGAGCTCCTACGAGCAGTACTTC	CASSAGGSSYEQYF
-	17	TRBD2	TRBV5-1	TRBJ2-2	TGCGCCAGCAGCTATGGACTAGCGGGAGGGGATGGCGGGGAGCTGTTTTTT	CASSYGLAGGDGGELFF
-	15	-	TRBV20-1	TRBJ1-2	TGCAGTGCTAGAGATCCGGGGGACCGATCCCTTGGCTACACCTTC	CSARDPGDRSLGYTF
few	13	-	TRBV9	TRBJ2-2	TGTGCCAGCAGCTACCAGGGGTCCGGGGAGCTGTTTTTT	CASSYQGSGELFF
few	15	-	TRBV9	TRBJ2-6	TGTGCCAGCAGCGTGGCAGGGTCTGGGGCCAACGTCCTGACTTTC	CASSVAGSGANVLTF
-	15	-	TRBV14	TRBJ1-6	TGTGCCAGCAGCCAAGACGACAGTTGGAATTCACCCCTCCACTTT	CASSQDDSWNSPLHF
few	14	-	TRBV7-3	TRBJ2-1	TGTGCCAGCAGCCCCCTCGGATCGGGGAATGAGCAGTTCTTC	CASSPLGSGNEQFF
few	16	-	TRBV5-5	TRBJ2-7	TGTGCCAGCAGCATTGGGAGGGGGGACAGCTCCTACGAGCAGTACTTC	CASSIGRGDSSYEQYF
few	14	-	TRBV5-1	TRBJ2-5	TGCGCCAGCAGCTGGGGGGACGGCGACGAGACCCAGTACTTC	CASSWGDGDETQYF
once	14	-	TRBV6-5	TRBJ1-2	TGTGCCAGCGGTTACTATGGCAGGGAAGGTGGCTACACCTTC	CASGYYGREGGYTF
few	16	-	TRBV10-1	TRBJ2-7	TGCGCCAGCAGCGGCGGGACAACCGGGAGCATCTACGAGCAGTACTTC	CASSGGTTGSIYEQYF
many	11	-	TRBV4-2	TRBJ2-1	TGTGCCAGCAGCCCAGGGCCCGAGCAGTTCTTC	CASSPGPEQFF
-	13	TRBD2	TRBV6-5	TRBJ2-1	TGTGCCAGCAGTTACGGGACTAGCGGTGAGCAGTTCTTC	CASSYGTSGEQFF
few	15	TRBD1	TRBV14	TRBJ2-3	TGTGCCAGCACCCCAGGACAGGGAAGAGGTGATACGCAGTATTTT	CASTPGQGRGDTQYF
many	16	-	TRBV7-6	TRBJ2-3	TGTGCCAGCAGCTCCTCCGGGACAACTCCGACAGATACGCAGTATTTT	CASSSSGTTPTDTQYF
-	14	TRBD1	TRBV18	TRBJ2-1	TGTGCCAGCTCACTTGGACAGGGAAGTAATGAGCAGTTCTTC	CASSLGQGSNEQFF
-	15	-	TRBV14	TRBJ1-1	TGTGCCAGCAGCCGAAGTCCCATACCGAACACTGAAGCTTTCTTT	CASSRSPIPNTEAFF
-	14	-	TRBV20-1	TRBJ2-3	TGCAGTGGGGCGGTGGGGATGGACACAGATACGCAGTATTTT	CSGAVGMDTDTQYF
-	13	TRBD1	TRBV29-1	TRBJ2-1	TGCAGCGGGATATGGACAGGGCGGAATGAGCAGTTCTTC	CSGIWTGRNEQFF
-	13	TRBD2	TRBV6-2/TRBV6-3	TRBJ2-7	TGTGCCACCGAAGCGGGAGGGCCTGTCGAGCAGTACTTC	CATEAGGPVEQYF